One and the same sample provided the 26 T cell receptor beta chains below, sequenced in a study of shared clonotypes between healthy human individuals (dated by TCRdb to the early 2020s). The library was built by means of the immunoSEQ multiplex PCR assay. The clones in this table, taken by TCRdb from immuneACCESS, are in-frame only. Not every clone is retained; where verified, under half of the shortfall comes from an unresolved V gene, and the cause of the rest is unknown. The sample table holds around 2,000,000 clones, of which 85% to 95% were seen once. The ten most abundant clones make up 0.13% of the sample. The sequenced material came from naive CD4+ T cells sorted from blood. Sample cell subset or site, as interpreted from the label and publication: CD45RA+ positively selected. These receptors all stem from a man aged 18 to 35 in good health.

CDR3 sequence: CASSSHMGDTEAFF. The CDR3 DNA reads TGTGCCAGCAGCTCACACATGGGGGATACTGAAGCTTTCTTT. This sequence joins TRBV5-4 and TRBJ1-1; a possible D gene is TRBD1 (5 bases). The CDR3 runs to 14 residues. Germline CDR1 and CDR2: SGHNT and YYREEE (reference sequence). Trimming removed 3 bases at V and 5 bases at J, with 14 bases between.

The J gene is TRBJ2-1, the V gene TRBV5-5, with TRBD2 matching 9 bases. Germline assignment: CDR1 SGHKS and CDR2 YYEKEE (reference sequence). There are 15 residues in the CDR3. V was pared by 1 base and J by 8 bases, with 7 bases of the junction left unmatched. The CDR3 bases are TGTGCCAGCAGCTTGTGGTCTAGCGGGAACGATGAGCAGTTCTTC. This codes for CASSLWSSGNDEQFF.

This chain uses TRBV5-4 with TRBJ1-2, with no clear D. The CDR3 consists of 12 residues. Between the trimmed V and J ends, which lost 3 bases and 2 bases, there was a span of 5 bases. CDR1 SGHNT and CDR2 YYREEE come from the germline V gene (reference sequence). CDR3 nucleotides: TGTGCCAGCAGCTCCCCAAACTATGGCTACACCTTC. It specifies CASSSPNYGYTF.

The count of this clone is one. This chain joins TRBV6-1 and TRBJ1-1; D is uncertain. The CDR3 spans 13 residues. With 10 bases removed from V and 3 bases from J, the gap between germline ends came to 15 bases. Germline lookup yields CDR1 MNHNS and CDR2 SASEGT. In nucleotides, the CDR3 is TGTGCCATTTCACCGGCGGGGTACACTGAAGCTTTCTTT. Its translation is CAISPAGYTEAFF.

The chain is built from TRBV19 and TRBJ1-5; 11 bases line up with TRBD1. This CDR3 contains 19 residues. Germline trimming cut 6 bases from V and 6 bases from J; bases unmatched to any gene: 19. Looked up from germline, CDR1 is LNHDA and CDR2 is SQIVND (reference sequence). CDR3 sequence reads: CASRDSPLLGQGASQPQHF. CDR3 nucleotide sequence: TGTGCCAGTAGGGATTCACCCCTGCTAGGACAGGGGGCTTCTCAGCCCCAGCATTTT.

This clone was detected once. The chain links TRBV5-6 to TRBJ1-5, with 8 bases identical to TRBD1. In germline, CDR1 is SGHDT, CDR2 YYEEEE. The J segment lost 4 bases and the V segment lost 1 base, leaving 4 bases of the junction unmatched. CDR3 length: 15 amino acids. The CDR3: CASSLRRQGNQPQHF. CDR3 coding DNA: TGTGCCAGCAGCTTGCGCCGACAGGGGAATCAGCCCCAGCATTTT.

This chain links TRBV4-1 with TRBJ2-3; D is possibly TRBD2 (5 bases). Germline CDR1 MGHRA, CDR2 YSYEKL. This CDR3 has 14 amino acids. The germline V and J ends were trimmed by 2 bases and 3 bases, with 9 bases remaining between them. The CDR3 DNA is TGCGCCAGCAGCCAATCGGGATTTACAGATACGCAGTATTTT. Residues: CASSQSGFTDTQYF.

On this clone: Other nucleotide sequences in the sample specify the same CDR3. This sequence joins TRBV18 and TRBJ2-4, with a weak D call TRBD2 (5 bases). Germline V gene data show CDR1 as KGHSH and CDR2 as LQKENI. The ends were cut back, 0 bases at V and 0 bases at J, with 9 bases in the middle. The CDR3 covers 16 residues. The chain's CDR3 is CASSPPGALAKNIQYF. The CDR3 DNA is TGTGCCAGCTCACCACCGGGAGCGTTAGCCAAAAACATTCAGTACTTC.

The chain employs TRBV10-2 and TRBJ1-3; unclear D gene. The CDR3 loop spans 14 amino acids. Germline V gives CDR1 WSHSY, CDR2 SAAADI. V was shortened by 6 bases and J by 6 bases, with 15 bases between the two germline ends. This CDR3 is CASRAGQDPNTIYF. The CDR3 DNA is TGCGCCAGCAGGGCGGGCCAAGACCCAAACACCATATATTTT.

V and J are TRBV10-3 and TRBJ1-1; D is uncertain. The germline V gene encodes CDR1 ENHRY and CDR2 SYGVKD. The CDR3 is 14 amino acids. V lost 3 bases to trimming and J lost 0 bases, with 8 bases between them. CDR3 in amino acids: CAISDYTLNTEAFF. CDR3 coding DNA: TGTGCCATCAGTGATTACACTTTGAACACTGAAGCTTTCTTT.

The V and J genes are TRBV18 and TRBJ2-2; D remains ambiguous. Germline V CDR1 and CDR2: KGHSH, LQKENI. Deletions cut 3 bases from V and 1 base from J, with 9 bases between. The CDR3 covers 15 residues. The CDR3 sequence: CASSPATGNTGELFF. The CDR3 region has the DNA TGTGCCAGCTCACCCGCGACGGGGAACACCGGGGAGCTGTTTTTT.

The chain uses TRBV21-1 and TRBJ2-5; the table's D call TRBD2 went unverified against the DNA. TRBV21-1 is deemed a pseudogene. The CDR3 totals 15 residues. CDR3 residues: CASSKYEGSRETQYF. The CDR3 DNA reads as TGTGCCAGCAGCAAATACGAGGGTTCTAGAGAGACCCAGTACTTC.

With regard to this clone: The same CDR3 is also encoded by other DNA sequences in this sample. The CDR3 coding sequence is TGTGCCAGCAGCTTAGGGGGACTAGCGGGAGCCAAAAACATTCAGTACTTC. It translates to CASSLGGLAGAKNIQYF. V gene TRBV11-2 combines with J gene TRBJ2-4; TRBD2 matches 12 bases. CDR3 length: 17 amino acids. Germline assignment: CDR1 SGHAT and CDR2 FQNNGV. The V and J ends lost 1 base and 0 bases, in that order; junction bases with no gene match: 1.

V and J are TRBV11-3 and TRBJ1-1; D unclear. The CDR3 length is 13 residues. Germline CDR1 is SGHNT and CDR2 is YENEEA. V dropped 4 bases and J dropped 1 base, with 7 bases sitting between them. CDR3 bases: TGTGCCAGCAGCTCAGAACAGAACACTGAAGCTTTCTTT. It codes for CASSSEQNTEAFF.

This clone was counted a single time. V and J are TRBV5-4 and TRBJ2-7; 7 bases are a match to TRBD1. Germline V CDR1 and CDR2: SGHNT, YYREEE (reference sequence). This CDR3 comprises 13 residues. J lost 6 bases, V lost 4 bases, and 7 bases had no gene match. The CDR3 reads CASSPWTGGEQYF. CDR3 bases: TGTGCCAGCAGCCCGTGGACAGGAGGCGAGCAGTACTTC.

This sequence joins TRBV7-9 and TRBJ1-2, with D uncertain. Germline-derived CDR1 and CDR2 are SEHNR and FQNEAQ (reference sequence). This CDR3 region has 13 residues. Trimming shortened V by 5 bases and J by 5 bases, and 12 bases separated the two germline ends. CDR3 nucleotides: TGTGCCAGCAGCCAGGCAGATGGGTATGGCTACACCTTC. Translated: CASSQADGYGYTF.

The rearrangement joins TRBV7-3 to TRBJ2-1; D gene uncertain. This CDR3 spans 16 amino acids. Germline loops: CDR1 SGHTA, CDR2 FQGTGA. Deletions cut 1 base from V and 5 bases from J, with 15 bases between. Here the CDR3 DNA reads TGTGCCAGCAGCTTAAGTTTCAATTGGGGTAACAATGAGCAGTTCTTC. Amino acid sequence: CASSLSFNWGNNEQFF.

The count of this clone is one. The sample holds other DNA sequences that translate to the same CDR3. This chain joins TRBV10-1 and TRBJ2-7; D gene ambiguous. This CDR3 region has 13 residues. The V gene lost 0 bases and the J gene lost 3 bases, with 6 bases spanning the gap. Per germline, CDR1 WNHNN and CDR2 SYGVQD (reference sequence). The CDR3 DNA reads as TGCGCCAGCAGTGAGTCAGGGCTCTACGAGCAGTACTTC. Amino acid sequence: CASSESGLYEQYF.

The J gene is TRBJ1-2, the V gene TRBV2, with 7 bases aligning to TRBD1. CDR1 and CDR2 (germline): SNHLY, FYNNEI. The CDR3 spans 16 residues. V lost 2 bases and J lost 4; bases outside the gene matches: 10. In DNA, the CDR3 is TGTGCCAGCAGTGAATCCAGGGGGTCTCGGGGCTATGGCTACACCTTC. Its translation: CASSESRGSRGYGYTF.

The chain employs TRBV10-2 and TRBJ1-5; TRBD1 matches 11 bases. Germline CDR1 reads WSHSY; CDR2 reads SAAADI. CDR3 length equals 16 residues. The junction had 4 bases not matched to a gene; V was cut back by 5 bases and J by 1 base. This chain's CDR3 is CASSRTGGSSNQPQHF. CDR3 nucleotide sequence: TGCGCCAGCAGTAGGACAGGGGGCTCGAGCAATCAGCCCCAGCATTTT.

This clone was seen only once. The chain carries TRBV19 and TRBJ1-1; D perhaps matches TRBD1 (5 bases). Germline V CDR1 and CDR2: LNHDA, SQIVND (reference sequence). Trimming shortened V by 6 bases and J by 0 bases, and 14 bases separated the two germline ends. This CDR3 has 15 residues. CDR3 sequence reads: CASSRPGTLNTEAFF. The CDR3 nucleotides read TGTGCCAGTAGCCGCCCTGGGACGTTGAACACTGAAGCTTTCTTT.

CDR3 bases: TGTGCCAGCAGTTTCCTCGGACAGGGAAGCAGTGAAAAACTGTTTTTT. Its protein product is CASSFLGQGSSEKLFF. The chain couples TRBV27 to TRBJ1-4, with 8 bases fitting TRBD1. There are 16 residues in the CDR3. The V and J ends lost 3 bases and 7 bases, in that order; junction bases with no gene match: 10. The germline gives CDR1 MNHEY, CDR2 SMNVEV (reference sequence). The variable domain in full, completed from reference TRBV27 and TRBJ1-4, reads EAQVTQNPRYLITVTGKKLTVTCSQNMNHEYMSWYRQDPGLGLRQIYYSMNVEVTDKGDVPEGYKVSRKEKRNFPLILESPSPNQTSLYFCASSFLGQGSSEKLFFGSGTQLSVL.

This chain connects TRBV27 to TRBJ1-2; TRBD1 might be the D (5 bases). The ends were cut back, 6 bases at V and 7 bases at J, with 15 bases in the middle. From germline, CDR1 is MNHEY and CDR2 SMNVEV (reference sequence). There are 13 residues in the CDR3. The CDR3 region has the DNA TGTGCCAGCAGACTCCAGGGTATAGGTGGCTACACCTTC. Translating it yields CASRLQGIGGYTF.

The rearrangement joins TRBV28 to TRBJ1-2; D might be TRBD1 (5 bases). The V and J ends lost 5 bases and 9 bases respectively, with 19 bases between them. The CDR3 contains 14 residues. Germline V gene data show CDR1 as MDHEN and CDR2 as SYDVKM. The CDR3, as DNA: TGTGCCAGCAGTATAGGACAAACCCCCGGGAGCTACACCTTC. Its protein is CASSIGQTPGSYTF.

This chain links TRBV18 with TRBJ2-3; a weak D match, TRBD2 (5 bases). Germline values: CDR1 KGHSH, CDR2 LQKENI. CDR3 length: 15 amino acids. The ends were cut back, 0 bases at V and 4 bases at J, with 11 bases in the middle. The CDR3 region is CASSPPSGWADTQYF. The CDR3 bases are TGTGCCAGCTCACCACCATCGGGGTGGGCAGATACGCAGTATTTT.

V is TRBV6-5 and J is TRBJ2-3; TRBD2 agrees at 7 bases. Germline CDR1 is MNHEY and CDR2 is SVGAGI. This CDR3 comprises 13 residues. V shed 10 bases and J 3 bases; nucleotides not matched to a gene: 7. CDR3 in DNA: TGTGCCACCTTGGGCGGGAGTACAGATACGCAGTATTTT. It yields the protein CATLGGSTDTQYF.